This TCR beta chain was captured by sequencing in a study of cytotoxic CD8 clonotypes in ibrutinib-treated CLL. Looking at the study overall: Recorded responses included about 25 partial and 2 complete; following median approximately 5.5 years, approximately 14 stayed remitted and around 12 progressed.

The data were produced by immunoSEQ multiplex PCR, yet TCRdb's version contains in-frame clones alone and is incomplete. The sample contains a few hundred thousand clones, roughly 80% of which appear only once. The CDR3 loop spans 16 amino acids. Germline loops: CDR1 SGHVS, CDR2 FNYEAQ. V was pared by 5 bases and J by 3 bases, with 12 bases of the junction left unmatched. This clone was recorded once. The sequences come from PBMCs, collected before ibrutinib treatment. The chain has TRBV7-6 and TRBJ2-5; 7 nucleotides match TRBD1. The sequence came from a human donor with chronic lymphocytic leukemia. The CDR3 sequence: CASSPPSRGGEETQYF. The CDR3 coding sequence is TGTGCCAGCAGCCCCCCCAGCCGAGGGGGCGAAGAGACCCAGTACTTC.